Below are 10 T cell receptor beta chains sequenced from a single sample in a study of T cell repertoires in cytomegalovirus infection. MiXCR, run by TCRdb on the reads, gives a single entry per CDR3 protein. This table has hundreds of thousands of distinct CDR3 sequences, 22% appearing once. Sequencing was carried out using CD8+ T cells from PBMCs. The receptor source for this set is a human donor in good health (CMV status not recorded). Some clones in this sample may be carry-over from other donors' samples.

This clonotype was seen ten or more times. The chain uses TRBV7-2 and TRBJ2-2; D might be TRBD1 or TRBD2, each matching 5 bases. V was cut by 2 bases and J by 9 bases, with 13 bases left in between. Germline assignment: CDR1 SGHTA and CDR2 FQGNSA. This CDR3 contains 14 residues. The CDR3 bases are TGTGCCAGCAGCTTATCCCGGGGCGCCAGGGAGCTGTTTTTT. Amino acid sequence: CASSLSRGARELFF.

The chain recombines TRBV5-6 with TRBJ2-1; the D is unclear. Germline CDR1 reads SGHDT; CDR2 reads YYEEEE. The CDR3 spans 15 residues. V was trimmed by 3 bases and J by 6 bases, leaving 16 bases between them. The CDR3 protein is CASSSSPWWGNEQFF. In nucleotides, the CDR3 is TGTGCCAGCAGCTCCTCTCCCTGGTGGGGCAATGAGCAGTTCTTC.

There are a few counts of this clonotype. The chain carries TRBV7-9 and TRBJ1-1; D unresolved. CDR1 is SEHNR and CDR2 is FQNEAQ in the germline V gene (reference sequence). The CDR3 has 12 residues. The germline V and J ends were trimmed by 5 bases and 7 bases, with 11 bases remaining between them. The chain's CDR3 is CASSPPSGEAFF. The CDR3 nucleotides read TGTGCCAGCAGCCCCCCCTCGGGTGAAGCTTTCTTT.

Remarks on this clonotype: An end of the junction does not agree with germline; a read error may underlie this. This chain joins TRBV20-1 and TRBJ1-4; a possible D gene is TRBD1 (5 bases). Germline values: CDR1 DFQATT, CDR2 SNEGSKA (reference sequence). The CDR3 has 9 residues. The CDR3 nucleotides are TGCAGTGGTCCGGGGACCAAATTATTT. Translated, it gives CSGPGTKLF.

The rearrangement uses TRBV4-2 and TRBJ1-1; the match to TRBD1 covers 7 bases. From germline, CDR1 is LGHNA and CDR2 YNFKEQ. The CDR3 runs to 16 residues. V dropped 0 bases and J dropped 3; count of bases not matched to a gene: 7. The CDR3 sequence: CASSQDLGQGDTEAFF. Written as DNA, the CDR3 is TGTGCCAGCAGCCAAGATTTAGGCCAGGGGGACACTGAAGCTTTCTTT.

The V and J genes are TRBV2 and TRBJ1-2, with 7 bases lining up with TRBD1. The length of the CDR3 is 13 residues. Germline lookup yields CDR1 SNHLY and CDR2 FYNNEI. The J segment lost 8 bases and the V segment lost 7 bases, leaving 10 bases of the junction unmatched. This CDR3 reads CASMTGTVEGYTF. The CDR3 DNA sequence: TGTGCCAGCATGACCGGGACAGTGGAGGGCTACACCTTC.

This clonotype was picked up many times. This chain connects TRBV7-6 to TRBJ2-5; 14 bases fit TRBD2. V gave up 5 bases and J gave up 5 bases; unmatched junction bases: 7. The CDR3 is made up of 16 amino acids. Germline CDR1 SGHVS, CDR2 FNYEAQ. CDR3 sequence: CASSPPGLAGVETQYF. The CDR3 coding sequence is TGTGCCAGCAGCCCACCGGGACTAGCGGGGGTGGAGACCCAGTACTTC.

This clonotype came up a few times. The chain employs TRBV7-6 and TRBJ2-7; D is perhaps TRBD1 (6 bases). The CDR3 totals 15 residues. V lost 5 bases and J lost 0, with 14 bases in between. Germline assignment: CDR1 SGHVS and CDR2 FNYEAQ. The CDR3: CASSPGTSSSYEQYF. The CDR3 DNA sequence: TGTGCCAGCAGCCCCGGGACATCCAGCTCCTACGAGCAGTACTTC.

This clonotype was counted a few times. The rearrangement uses TRBV7-9 and TRBJ2-1, with 16 nucleotides matching TRBD2. Unmatched junction bases numbered 3, after V lost 0 bases and J lost 7 bases. The length of the CDR3 is 17 residues. The V gene's germline CDR1 is SEHNR and CDR2 FQNEAQ (reference sequence). CDR3 in amino acids: CASSLAQGLAGGNEQFF. For the CDR3, the DNA is TGTGCCAGCAGCTTAGCCCAGGGACTAGCGGGGGGGAATGAGCAGTTCTTC.

In this sample, this clonotype turned up many times. The V call is TRBV10-3, the J call TRBJ2-1; D ambiguous. The CDR3 runs to 13 residues. Germline V CDR1 and CDR2: ENHRY, SYGVKD. Trimming took off 3 bases at V and 5 bases at J, with 8 bases between the two ends. CDR3 coding DNA: TGTGCCATCAGTGAAGGCCTGGACAATGAGCAGTTCTTC. Its protein is CAISEGLDNEQFF.